These 20 T cell receptor delta chains were sequenced from one sample in a study of gamma-delta chains in newborns, infants, children. TCRdb redid the clone calls on the reads with CATT. The profile shows about 3,400 delta-chain clones, roughly 0.27% of them singletons. Sequencing was done on a sample of blood. The receptors come from a child who was a newborn, infant or young child, either healthy, febrile or measles-vaccinated (not recorded which).

In this sample, this clone turned up a few times. With a far larger clone one base away, a read error is the likely cause. Other DNA sequences of this sample code for an identical CDR3. The chain has TRDV2 and TRDJ3; tentative D call: TRDD3 (6 bases). CDR1 is GEAIGNYY and CDR2 is EKD in the germline V gene. The ends were cut back, 1 base at V and 0 bases at J, with 12 bases in the middle. The CDR3 length is 18 residues. The DNA for the CDR3 is TGTGCCTGTGACACTTGGGGGCCTAGCTCCTGGGACACCCGACAGATGTTTTTC. It encodes CACDTWGPSSWDTRQMFF.

The sample holds a few counts of this clone. This likely traces to a read error, being one base from a far larger clone. The same CDR3 can be traced to other DNA sequences in this sample. The genes are TRDV2 and TRDJ3; TRDD3 matches 7 bases. The CDR3 sequence is 18 residues long. Germline CDR1 reads GEAIGNYY; CDR2 reads EKD. In DNA, the CDR3 is TGTGCCTGTGACACCGCTGGGGGGATCTCCTGGGACACCCGTCAGATGTTTTTC. It yields the protein CACDTAGGISWDTRQMFF.

Turning to this clone: It differs at one base from a far larger clone, so likely a read error. Other DNA variants within this sample encode the same CDR3. The chain's CDR3 is CACDPLGADKLIF. CDR3 sequence (DNA): TGTGCCTGTGACCCACTGGGGGCTGATAAACTCATCTTC. This chain uses TRDV2 with TRDJ1; TRDD3 matches 8 bases. Germline-derived CDR1 and CDR2 are GEAIGNYY and EKD. CDR3 length: 13 residues.

This clone was counted only a few times. This may stem from a read error, because a much larger clone lies one nucleotide away. The gene calls are TRDV2 and TRDJ3; 8 bases agree with TRDD3. Germline CDR1 and CDR2: GEAIGNYY and EKD. There are 21 residues in the CDR3. CDR3 loop: CACDTVTGGQVSSWDARQMFF. The CDR3 nucleotides are TGTGCCTGTGACACGGTTACTGGGGGTCAAGTCAGCTCCTGGGACGCCCGACAGATGTTTTTC.

This clone was counted a few times. V and J are TRDV2 and TRDJ2, with TRDD3 matching 11 bases. Per the germline V gene, CDR1 is GEAIGNYY and CDR2 is EKD. With V trimmed by 3 bases and J by 8 bases, 4 bases remained unmatched. The CDR3 runs 14 residues. CDR3 DNA sequence: TGTGCCTGTGACTGGGGGATACGGTACGCACAACTCTTCTTT. Translation: CACDWGIRYAQLFF.

This clone has just a few counts. The amino acid sequence in TCRdb belongs to a much larger clone and departs from this DNA's translation at residue 4, likely a sequencing read error; the sequence shown is translated from the DNA. The chain couples TRDV2 to TRDJ3, with 11 bases fitting TRDD3. Germline CDR1 GEAIGNYY, CDR2 EKD. The trim removed 5 bases at V and 0 bases at J, leaving 5 bases unmatched. There are 18 residues in the CDR3. CDR3: CACVILGDSSWDTRQMFF. In DNA form, the CDR3 reads TGTGCCTGTGTCATACTGGGGGATAGCTCCTGGGACACCCGACAGATGTTTTTC.

Comments on this clone: TCRdb's entry gives the protein of a much larger clone, which mismatches this DNA's translation at residue 6, likely from a read error; the protein reported here is translated from the DNA. This chain joins TRDV2 and TRDJ3; 9 positions agree with TRDD3. The CDR3 is 21 residues long. With 3 bases clipped from V and 0 bases from J, the junction kept 14 bases outside the gene matches. Germline V gene lookup returns CDR1 GEAIGNYY and CDR2 EKD. Written as DNA, the CDR3 is TGTGCCTGTGACGCCGGGTCTTTACTGGGGGAGAGCTCCTGGGACACCCGACAGATGTTTTTC. Amino acids: CACDAGSLLGESSWDTRQMFF.

This clone has only a few counts. A far larger clone is one base from this, pointing to a likely read error. Other nucleotide sequences from this sample produce the same CDR3. J is TRDJ1 and V is TRDV2; no firm D call. Trimming left V 3 bases short and J 4 bases short, with 11 bases between. Germline V gene data show CDR1 as GEAIGNYY and CDR2 as EKD. The CDR3 covers 13 residues. CDR3 region: CACDFIRGDKLIF. The CDR3 coding sequence is TGTGCCTGTGACTTCATAAGGGGCGATAAACTCATCTTT.

For this clone: A much larger clone lies one base from this, so it may be a read error. Other nucleotide sequences from this sample produce the same CDR3. The chain couples TRDV2 to TRDJ3; 10 nucleotides match TRDD3. This CDR3 has 18 amino acids. With 2 bases clipped from V and 2 bases from J, the junction kept 5 bases outside the gene matches. Germline V CDR1 and CDR2: GEAIGNYY, EKD. In DNA, the CDR3 is TGTGCCTGTGACAACGTCGGGGGATACGCCTGGGACACCCGACAGATGTTTTTC. Protein: CACDNVGGYAWDTRQMFF.

With respect to this clone: The protein that TCRdb holds for this DNA derives from a much larger clone and differs from the translated DNA at residue 3, which likely indicates a read error; the protein shown here is translated from the DNA. This sequence joins TRDV2 and TRDJ3; TRDD3 aligns across 13 bases. This CDR3 spans 19 amino acids. In germline, CDR1 is GEAIGNYY, CDR2 EKD. The CDR3 here is CAGDTGGYGSSWDTRQMFF. The CDR3 DNA is TGTGCCGGTGATACTGGGGGATACGGAAGCTCCTGGGACACCCGACAGATGTTTTTC.

A word on this clone: The protein given by TCRdb reflects a much larger clone and differs at residue 11 from this DNA's translation, likely from a read error; the protein shown is the DNA's translation. The chain has TRDV2 and TRDJ2; 11 bases line up with TRDD3. The CDR3 consists of 15 residues. Per the germline V gene, CDR1 is GEAIGNYY and CDR2 is EKD. CDR3 sequence: CACDPLGDRTTQLFF. The CDR3 region has the DNA TGTGCCTGTGACCCACTGGGGGATAGGACAACACAACTCTTCTTT.

This clone was counted a few times. Translating this DNA gives a protein that differs at residue 13 from the TCRdb one, which belongs to a much larger clone; a read error is likely, and the protein shown is this translation. The chain combines TRDV1 with TRDJ2, with D tentatively TRDD3 (6 bases). The germline gives CDR1 TSWWSYY, CDR2 QGS. The length of the CDR3 is 16 residues. CDR3 protein: CALGEPWGFVTARLFF. The CDR3 region has the DNA TGTGCTCTTGGGGAGCCTTGGGGGTTTGTGACAGCACGACTCTTCTTT.

In this sample, this clone turned up a few times. TCRdb's protein for this DNA is that of a much larger clone and differs from the translation at residue 13, likely a read error; the protein shown is the DNA translation. The chain couples TRDV2 to TRDJ3, with 7 positions matching TRDD3. The CDR3 length is 16 residues. Germline V gives CDR1 GEAIGNYY, CDR2 EKD. The CDR3 protein is CACDWGSSWDTRRMFF. In nucleotides, the CDR3 is TGTGCCTGTGACTGGGGGAGCTCCTGGGACACCCGACGGATGTTTTTC.

In its sample, this clone was seen a few times. The likely explanation is a read error, given a far larger clone one base away. Other DNA variants within this sample encode the same CDR3. V usage is TRDV1 and J usage is TRDJ3; 7 nucleotides match TRDD3. Unmatched junction bases numbered 19, after V lost 2 bases and J lost 0 bases. The germline V gene encodes CDR1 TSWWSYY and CDR2 QGS. The CDR3 totals 23 residues. CDR3 sequence (DNA): TGTGCTCTTGGGGAAGGGTCATACGGGTACTGGGGAGTCAGCTCCTGGGACACCCGACAGATGTTTTTC. Amino acids: CALGEGSYGYWGVSSWDTRQMFF.

This clone showed up just a few times. A far bigger clonotype differs at one base, so this is likely a read error. The chain has TRDV2 and TRDJ3; TRDD3 matches 8 bases. This CDR3 is 18 amino acids long. The junction had 4 bases not matched to a gene; V was cut back by 1 base and J by 0 bases. CDR1 is GEAIGNYY, CDR2 EKD, per germline. The CDR3 spells CACDTGGCGSWDTRQMFF. The CDR3 DNA sequence: TGTGCCTGTGACACTGGGGGATGCGGCTCCTGGGACACCCGACAGATGTTTTTC.

As concerns this clone: The protein TCRdb lists belongs to a much larger clone and differs from this DNA's translation at residue 5, which points to a read error; the protein shown is made from the DNA. The V gene is TRDV2, the J gene TRDJ3; 12 bases are shared with TRDD3. The ends lost 3 bases at V and 5 bases at J; junction bases unmatched: 13. CDR1 and CDR2 from the germline V gene are GEAIGNYY and EKD. There are 20 residues in the CDR3. The CDR3 nucleotides are TGTGCCTGTGACGCCGTGGTTACTGGGGGATACATCCGGGACACCCGACAGATGTTTTTC. It specifies CACDAVVTGGYIRDTRQMFF.

Only a few counts were recorded for this clone. The translation of this DNA and the TCRdb protein of a much larger clone differ at residues 5 and 9, probably owing to a read error; the protein shown here is translated from the DNA. The chain has TRDV2 and TRDJ3, with 9 bases that match TRDD3. The CDR3 has 17 amino acids. The junction had 3 bases not matched to a gene; V was cut back by 2 bases and J by 2 bases. Per germline, CDR1 GEAIGNYY and CDR2 EKD. CDR3 sequence reads: CACDMLGDAWDTRQMFF. The CDR3 DNA is TGTGCCTGTGACATGCTGGGGGATGCCTGGGACACCCGACAGATGTTTTTC.

This clone was counted only a few times. TCRdb records a much larger clone's protein for this DNA, with a difference at residues 5 and 12 that likely arises from a read error; the protein given is the translation of the DNA. The chain uses TRDV2 and TRDJ1; TRDD3 matches 11 bases. Germline CDR1 GEAIGNYY, CDR2 EKD. The CDR3 is made up of 15 amino acids. The CDR3 nucleotides are TGTGCCTGTGACAGCTGGGGGATACCCACCGATAACCTCATCTTT. Its translation is CACDSWGIPTDNLIF.

This clone showed up just a few times. The chain is built from TRDV1 and TRDJ1, with 11 bases aligning to TRDD3. V dropped 5 bases and J dropped 0; count of bases not matched to a gene: 29. In germline, CDR1 is TSWWSYY, CDR2 QGS. CDR3 length: 24 residues. The CDR3 region has the DNA TGTGCTCTTGGGACAAGGAGGGCGCCTGATCGGTTGGGGGATACGCGCCAGTACACCGATAAACTCATCTTT. This sequence encodes CALGTRRAPDRLGDTRQYTDKLIF.

A word on this clone: The TCRdb protein comes from a much larger clone and disagrees with this DNA's translation at residue 9, likely due to a read error; the protein given here is derived from the DNA. The chain joins TRDV1 to TRDJ1, with 8 nucleotides matching TRDD3. V lost 3 bases and J lost 0; bases outside the gene matches: 6. Germline V gives CDR1 TSWWSYY, CDR2 QGS. The CDR3 has 16 residues. The CDR3 DNA reads TGTGCTCTTGGGGAGTACTGGGGGGTACACACCGATAAACTCATCTTT. This translates into CALGEYWGVHTDKLIF.